The 16 T cell receptor beta chains below come from one sample, sequenced in a study of T cells after yellow fever vaccination. TCRdb processed the 5' RACE reads anew with MiXCR; each CDR3 protein has one entry. The repertoire holds about 240,000 distinct CDR3 sequences, less than 9% seen once, with approximately 0.87% in the top ten. The specimen was CD4+ T cells sorted from PBMCs, collected 15 days after the yellow fever booster vaccination. The receptor set was obtained from a man aged 25-45 years who received the YFV17D yellow fever vaccine.

This clonotype was detected ten times or more. The chain has TRBV28 and TRBJ1-2, with 9 bases fitting TRBD1. J lost 9 bases, V lost 3 bases, and 5 bases had no gene match. Germline lookup yields CDR1 MDHEN and CDR2 SYDVKM. The CDR3 sequence is 13 residues long. The CDR3 here is CASSLGQGRSYTF. The CDR3 coding sequence is TGTGCCAGCAGTTTGGGACAGGGCAGGAGCTACACCTTC.

The chain employs TRBV7-8 and TRBJ2-7; 7 bases align to TRBD2. With 5 bases clipped from V and 5 bases from J, the junction kept 9 bases outside the gene matches. This CDR3 is 14 amino acids long. The germline V gene has CDR1 SGHVS and CDR2 FQNEAQ. The CDR3 region is CASSPGLSSNEQYF. Here the CDR3 DNA reads TGTGCCAGCAGCCCGGGACTATCCTCAAACGAGCAGTACTTC.

This clonotype was detected only a few times. The chain is built from TRBV20-1 and TRBJ1-2; 7 nucleotides align to TRBD1. Germline V lookup: CDR1 DFQATT, CDR2 SNEGSKA (reference sequence). The J segment lost 6 bases and the V segment lost 2 bases, leaving 0 bases of the junction unmatched. This CDR3 region has 11 residues. The CDR3 region is CSARTGDGYTF. Here the CDR3 DNA reads TGCAGTGCTAGAACAGGGGATGGCTACACCTTC.

This clonotype was counted at least ten times. The chain joins TRBV12-3 or TRBV12-4 to TRBJ2-2; D perhaps matches TRBD2 (5 bases). CDR3 size: 15 residues. The V and J ends lost 1 base and 4 bases respectively, with 10 bases between them. The CDR3 region is CASSLGVGSTGELFF. Here the CDR3 DNA reads TGTGCCAGCAGTTTAGGGGTTGGGAGCACCGGGGAGCTGTTTTTT.

The V and J genes are TRBV18 and TRBJ2-1, with D possibly TRBD1 on 6 matching bases. Trimming took 8 bases from V and 4 from J, leaving 18 bases between them. The CDR3 is made up of 15 amino acids. In germline, CDR1 is KGHSH, CDR2 LQKENI. CDR3 in amino acids: CASTFPQGIYNEQFF. CDR3 coding DNA: TGTGCCAGCACCTTCCCCCAGGGGATATACAATGAGCAGTTCTTC.

This clonotype was seen ten or more times. The chain uses TRBV7-9 and TRBJ2-3, with 7 bases fitting TRBD1. From germline, CDR1 is SEHNR and CDR2 FQNEAQ (reference sequence). V was pared by 2 bases and J by 2 bases, with 7 bases of the junction left unmatched. CDR3 length equals 16 residues. In DNA, the CDR3 is TGTGCCAGCAGCTTATCCCCGACAGGGCCCACAGATACGCAGTATTTT. Translated: CASSLSPTGPTDTQYF.

The chain carries TRBV7-2 and TRBJ2-1; 8 bases are shared with TRBD2. The CDR3 sequence is 15 residues long. The germline V gene has CDR1 SGHTA and CDR2 FQGNSA. The J segment lost 5 bases and the V segment lost 6 bases, leaving 9 bases of the junction unmatched. The CDR3 protein is CASRARAGGNNEQFF. The CDR3 nucleotides read TGTGCCAGCAGAGCCCGTGCGGGAGGTAACAATGAGCAGTTCTTC.

The table lists this clonotype with a few counts. V is TRBV25-1 and J is TRBJ1-6, with D possibly being TRBD1 (5 bases). Germline-derived CDR1 and CDR2 are MGHDK and SYGVNS. This CDR3 has 16 residues. V was clipped by 2 bases and J by 7 bases, with 15 bases between them. The DNA of the CDR3 is TGTGCCAGCAGTGAAACCCGGGGGGTGGTGAATTCACCCCTCCACTTT. As protein: CASSETRGVVNSPLHF.

This clonotype has more than one count but fewer than ten. The chain couples TRBV7-8 to TRBJ2-5, with 7 nucleotides matching TRBD1. This CDR3 contains 15 residues. Germline V gene sequence: CDR1 SGHVS, CDR2 FQNEAQ. Trimming at V came to 4 bases and at J to 1 base, leaving 6 bases not matched to a gene. Here the CDR3 DNA reads TGTGCCAGCAGCTCAGTCGGGACAGTCCAAGAGACCCAGTACTTC. It codes for CASSSVGTVQETQYF.

J is TRBJ1-2 and V is TRBV6-5; possible D gene TRBD1, 6 bases. CDR1 is MNHEY and CDR2 is SVGAGI in the germline V gene. Trimming removed 1 base at V and 5 bases at J, with 14 bases between. This CDR3 is 15 amino acids long. As DNA, the CDR3 is TGTGCCAGCAGTTACTTAGGGGGGGGTCCTTATGGCTACACCTTC. Translated: CASSYLGGGPYGYTF.

The V and J genes are TRBV12-3 or TRBV12-4 and TRBJ2-5; 12 positions match TRBD2. V dropped 6 bases and J dropped 4; count of bases not matched to a gene: 9. The CDR3 length is 16 residues. This chain's CDR3 is CASSPGGLAGRETQYF. Written as DNA, the CDR3 is TGTGCCAGCAGCCCCGGGGGACTAGCGGGCAGAGAGACCCAGTACTTC.

This clonotype was recorded a few times. The DNA for the CDR3 is TGTGCCAGCAGCCCCCCTATTACCAATCAGCCCCAGCATTTT. It translates to CASSPPITNQPQHF. The chain joins TRBV7-8 to TRBJ1-5, with D unclear. The V end was cut by 5 bases, the J end by 3 bases, with 11 bases between. Per the germline V gene, CDR1 is SGHVS and CDR2 is FQNEAQ. The CDR3 has 14 amino acids.

This clonotype has at least ten counts. This chain links TRBV5-1 with TRBJ2-5; D possibly uses TRBD1 or TRBD2 (5 bases each). V lost 3 bases, J lost 4 bases, and 13 bases lay in between. This CDR3 region has 14 residues. Germline values: CDR1 SGHRS, CDR2 YFSETQ. CDR3 residues: CASSSGPGGETQYF. DNA of the CDR3: TGCGCCAGCAGCTCGGGGCCAGGAGGAGAGACCCAGTACTTC.

This clonotype was counted between two and nine times. V gene TRBV5-4 combines with J gene TRBJ2-3, with D possibly being TRBD1 (5 bases). The CDR3 consists of 13 residues. Germline CDR1 reads SGHNT; CDR2 reads YYREEE (reference sequence). Trimming removed 4 bases from V and 4 bases from J, with 10 bases in between. The CDR3 DNA reads TGTGCCAGCAGCACAGCAGGGCCAGATACGCAGTATTTT. Encoded protein: CASSTAGPDTQYF.

This clonotype appeared many times. CDR3 loop: CASSQAQYQETQYF. CDR3 in DNA: TGTGCCAGCAGCCAAGCTCAATACCAAGAGACCCAGTACTTC. The rearrangement uses TRBV4-2 and TRBJ2-5, with no clear D. CDR1 LGHNA and CDR2 YNFKEQ come from the germline V gene. The CDR3 runs 14 residues. V shed 1 base and J shed 0 bases, with 6 bases lying between them.

CDR3 loop: CASTGGRKSSYEQYF. Written as DNA, the CDR3 is TGTGCCAGCACCGGGGGTCGGAAAAGCTCCTACGAGCAGTACTTC. J is TRBJ2-7 and V is TRBV11-2; D possibly corresponds to TRBD2 (6 bases). The V end was cut by 7 bases, the J end by 0 bases, with 16 bases between. CDR3 length: 15 residues. Germline V gene lookup returns CDR1 SGHAT and CDR2 FQNNGV.